A single sample gave rise to the 27 T cell receptor beta chains below, sequenced in a study of T cells after yellow fever vaccination. TCRdb re-called the 5' RACE reads with MiXCR, one entry per CDR3 protein. The profile shows about 260,000 distinct CDR3 sequences, over 10% of them singletons. The sample here was CD4+ T cells sorted from PBMCs, taken 45 days after the yellow fever booster vaccination. The origin of the receptors is a man between 25 and 39 years old who received the YFV17D yellow fever vaccine.

The gene calls are TRBV7-8 and TRBJ1-1, with a possible D match to TRBD1 (5 bases). The CDR3 totals 15 residues. The germline CDR1 and CDR2 sequences are SGHVS and FQNEAQ. Trimming left V 5 bases short and J 5 bases short, with 18 bases between. The CDR3 DNA sequence: TGTGCCAGCAGCCATGGTAGCTGGGGGAAGACTGAAGCTTTCTTT. Protein product: CASSHGSWGKTEAFF.

This chain uses TRBV7-9 with TRBJ2-3, with D possibly being TRBD1 (6 bases). V was clipped by 4 bases and J by 0 bases, with 17 bases between them. This CDR3 region has 17 residues. Germline loops: CDR1 SEHNR, CDR2 FQNEAQ (reference sequence). The CDR3: CASSSPDRDLSTDTQYF. DNA for the CDR3: TGTGCCAGCAGCTCCCCGGACAGAGATCTCAGCACAGATACGCAGTATTTT.

The chain combines TRBV5-1 with TRBJ2-1; tentative D call: TRBD2 (5 bases). V dropped 5 bases and J dropped 3 bases, with 18 bases sitting between them. This CDR3 spans 16 amino acids. CDR1 is SGHRS and CDR2 is YFSETQ in the germline V gene. The CDR3 DNA follows: TGCGCCAGCAGACTCCGGTCGGACTCCAGCTACAATGAGCAGTTCTTC. Protein sequence: CASRLRSDSSYNEQFF.

This clonotype was counted between two and nine times. The chain carries TRBV10-2 and TRBJ1-5; D not certain. V lost 5 bases, J lost 0 bases, and 5 bases lay in between. The CDR3 sequence is 13 residues long. Germline V gives CDR1 WSHSY, CDR2 SAAADI. The CDR3 sequence is CASSTNSNQPQHF. As DNA, the CDR3 is TGCGCCAGCAGTACGAATAGCAATCAGCCCCAGCATTTT.

The chain has TRBV5-1 and TRBJ2-5; no definite D call. The germline V gene encodes CDR1 SGHRS and CDR2 YFSETQ. V shed 0 bases and J shed 5 bases, with 17 bases lying between them. The CDR3 loop spans 16 amino acids. CDR3: CASSLARSAREETQYF. The CDR3 region has the DNA TGCGCCAGCAGCTTGGCCAGGTCCGCACGCGAGGAGACCCAGTACTTC.

J is TRBJ2-2 and V is TRBV7-2; 8 bases are shared with TRBD1. V shed 6 bases and J 7 bases; nucleotides not matched to a gene: 10. The CDR3 extends over 15 amino acids. In germline, CDR1 is SGHTA, CDR2 FQGNSA. The CDR3 bases are TGTGCCAGCAGAGCGGACAGGGCAGGCCACGGGGAGCTGTTTTTT. Protein product: CASRADRAGHGELFF.

The chain recombines TRBV4-3 with TRBJ2-3, with D tentatively TRBD2 (6 bases). Germline CDR1 reads LGHNA; CDR2 reads YSLEER. The CDR3 runs to 14 residues. Deletions cut 3 bases from V and 4 bases from J, with 11 bases between. The CDR3 DNA is TGCGCCAGCAGCCAGCCGCGGGGTTCAGATACGCAGTATTTT. Translation: CASSQPRGSDTQYF.

Concerning this clonotype itself: Mismatch with germline at one junction end may stem from a read error. V and J are TRBV12-3 or TRBV12-4 and TRBJ2-5, with D tentatively TRBD1 or TRBD2 (5 bases each). This CDR3 has 14 amino acids. The chain's CDR3 is CASSFLGVGETKYF. The CDR3 region has the DNA TGTGCCAGCAGTTTTTTAGGGGTAGGGGAGACCAAGTACTTC.

This clonotype has just a few counts. V is TRBV10-3 and J is TRBJ2-4; 13 nucleotides align to TRBD2. The junction had 6 bases not matched to a gene; V was cut back by 4 bases and J by 6 bases. The V gene's germline CDR1 is ENHRY and CDR2 SYGVKD. This CDR3 is 16 amino acids long. CDR3 nucleotide sequence: TGTGCCATCAGTGCCCGACTAGCGGGAGGCGTAAACATTCAGTACTTC. It translates to CAISARLAGGVNIQYF.

This clonotype was seen a few times. The rearrangement links TRBV5-1 to TRBJ2-4; D possibly corresponds to TRBD2 (6 bases). V was shortened by 0 bases and J by 6 bases, with 10 bases between the two germline ends. This CDR3 spans 14 amino acids. Germline CDR1 SGHRS, CDR2 YFSETQ. CDR3 protein: CASSLEAGSNIQYF. The CDR3 nucleotides are TGCGCCAGCAGCTTGGAGGCGGGATCAAACATTCAGTACTTC.

The rearrangement uses TRBV5-4 and TRBJ2-1; 7 nucleotides agree with TRBD2. CDR1 and CDR2 (germline): SGHNT, YYREEE (reference sequence). Germline trimming cut 6 bases from V and 3 bases from J; bases unmatched to any gene: 9. The CDR3 is 15 amino acids. For the CDR3, the DNA is TGTGCCAGCACTGGGGGAGCGGGAAACTACAATGAGCAGTTCTTC. This encodes CASTGGAGNYNEQFF.

CDR3 DNA: TGTGCCTGGACCCGGCGGCGGCGAGAGACCCAGTACTTC. As protein: CAWTRRRRETQYF. The V and J genes are TRBV30 and TRBJ2-5, with no clear D. Trimming removed 4 bases from V and 4 bases from J, with 13 bases in between. CDR1 is GTSNPN and CDR2 is SVGIG in the germline V gene (reference sequence). There are 13 residues in the CDR3.

In nucleotides, the CDR3 is TGTGCCATCAAGGGAGATAATAGCAATCAGCCCCAGCATTTT. Encoded protein: CAIKGDNSNQPQHF. J is TRBJ1-5 and V is TRBV10-3; D is unclear. This CDR3 is 14 amino acids long. CDR1 ENHRY and CDR2 SYGVKD come from the germline V gene. V lost 7 bases and J 0 bases, leaving 10 bases between the germline ends.

The chain combines TRBV12-3 or TRBV12-4 with TRBJ2-5, with 9 bases aligning to TRBD2. V trimming: 5 bases; J trimming: 4 bases; junction bases outside the gene matches: 14. This CDR3 is 17 amino acids long. The CDR3 DNA follows: TGTGCCAGCAGTCCCTATATACGGCGGGAGGGCCGAGAGACCCAGTACTTC. This gives the protein CASSPYIRREGRETQYF.

The chain recombines TRBV10-3 with TRBJ1-2; 8 bases line up with TRBD1. Germline assignment: CDR1 ENHRY and CDR2 SYGVKD. Germline trimming cut 9 bases from V and 6 bases from J; bases unmatched to any gene: 12. The CDR3 totals 14 residues. CDR3 bases: TGTGCCATACGATCGGACAGGGCCGGCAATGGCTACACCTTC. Its translation is CAIRSDRAGNGYTF.

This clonotype was picked up a small number of times. V gene TRBV3-1 combines with J gene TRBJ2-7, with 7 bases lining up with TRBD1. V lost 5 bases, J lost 2 bases, and 9 bases stayed unmatched. The CDR3 is 15 amino acids. Germline CDR1 is LGHDT and CDR2 is YNNKEL (reference sequence). The CDR3 sequence: CASSERGDSTYEQYF. The CDR3 DNA reads as TGTGCCAGCAGCGAAAGAGGGGACAGTACCTACGAGCAGTACTTC.

The chain couples TRBV4-2 to TRBJ1-1, with D perhaps TRBD1 (5 bases). The V end was cut by 0 bases, the J end by 5 bases, with 10 bases between. This CDR3 region has 14 residues. The V gene's germline CDR1 is LGHNA and CDR2 YNFKEQ. CDR3 in DNA: TGTGCCAGCAGCCAAGATGAGGGGCGAACTGAAGCTTTCTTT. Protein product: CASSQDEGRTEAFF.

This clonotype was seen a few times. The J gene is TRBJ1-2, the V gene TRBV28; D not resolved. V lost 6 bases and J 2 bases, leaving 10 bases between the germline ends. This CDR3 is built from 13 residues. Germline V gene data show CDR1 as MDHEN and CDR2 as SYDVKM. CDR3 amino acids: CASRRGPNYGYTF. CDR3 nucleotides: TGTGCCAGCAGACGCGGGCCCAACTATGGCTACACCTTC.

V and J are TRBV4-3 and TRBJ2-7; D is undetermined. The CDR3 contains 15 residues. Looked up from germline, CDR1 is LGHNA and CDR2 is YSLEER. Deletions cut 1 base from V and 3 bases from J, with 13 bases between. The chain's CDR3 is CASSQGDGSRYEQYF. In nucleotides, the CDR3 is TGCGCCAGCAGCCAAGGCGACGGATCCCGCTACGAGCAGTACTTC.

The chain carries TRBV5-1 and TRBJ1-1; TRBD1 might be the D (5 bases). Germline V gene sequence: CDR1 SGHRS, CDR2 YFSETQ. The CDR3 totals 13 residues. Trimming shortened V by 7 bases and J by 5 bases, and 15 bases separated the two germline ends. The CDR3 is CASFIGRGTEAFF. The DNA for the CDR3 is TGCGCCAGCTTTATAGGGAGGGGAACTGAAGCTTTCTTT.

The chain combines TRBV19 with TRBJ2-2; no firm D call. The CDR3 contains 13 residues. V was shortened by 4 bases and J by 4 bases, with 7 bases between the two germline ends. Per the germline V gene, CDR1 is LNHDA and CDR2 is SQIVND (reference sequence). The CDR3, as DNA: TGTGCCAGTAGTACCCAAAGCACCGGGGAGCTGTTTTTT. Translating gives CASSTQSTGELFF.

This clonotype has just a few counts. The V gene is TRBV28, the J gene TRBJ1-3, with D tentatively TRBD1 (6 bases). There are 14 residues in the CDR3. Per germline, CDR1 MDHEN and CDR2 SYDVKM. V gave up 10 bases and J gave up 1 base, with 14 bases separating them. CDR3 in amino acids: CAISHRVSGNTIYF. CDR3 in DNA: TGTGCCATCTCGCACAGGGTATCTGGAAACACCATATATTTT.

This clonotype occurred a few times. This rearrangement joins TRBV20-1 to TRBJ2-1; 7 positions agree with TRBD2. CDR1 and CDR2 from the germline V gene are DFQATT and SNEGSKA (reference sequence). The CDR3 extends over 15 amino acids. Trimming removed 3 bases from V and 3 bases from J; junction bases left unmatched: 8. CDR3 bases: TGCAGTGCTAGGCCCGGGACTACCAGCTACAATGAGCAGTTCTTC. Its protein is CSARPGTTSYNEQFF.

In this sample, this clonotype turned up a few times. The chain uses TRBV20-1 and TRBJ1-3; D is unresolved. Deletions cut 4 bases from V and 3 bases from J, with 13 bases between. The CDR3 has 14 amino acids. CDR1 and CDR2 (germline): DFQATT, SNEGSKA (reference sequence). DNA of the CDR3: TGCAGTGCTATCACGGTCAATCTTGGAAACACCATATATTTT. It translates to CSAITVNLGNTIYF.

The V and J genes are TRBV20-1 and TRBJ2-5; D call uncertain. Trimming cost V 1 base and J 0 bases, with 6 bases left between them. The CDR3 contains 13 residues. Germline values: CDR1 DFQATT, CDR2 SNEGSKA (reference sequence). The CDR3 is CSARGTNQETQYF. As DNA, the CDR3 is TGCAGTGCTAGAGGGACCAACCAAGAGACCCAGTACTTC.

This rearrangement joins TRBV5-1 to TRBJ1-4; possibly TRBD1 for D (6 bases). Per germline, CDR1 SGHRS and CDR2 YFSETQ. With 4 bases removed from V and 5 bases from J, the gap between germline ends came to 12 bases. There are 14 residues in the CDR3. CDR3 sequence reads: CASSIGQPNEKLFF. The CDR3 region has the DNA TGCGCCAGCAGCATTGGACAGCCAAATGAAAAACTGTTTTTT. Based on the CDR3 plus reference TRBV5-1 and TRBJ1-4, the full variable domain is KAGVTQTPRYLIKTRGQQVTLSCSPISGHRSVSWYQQTPGQGLQFLFEYFSETQRNKGNFPGRFSGRQFSNSRSEMNVSTLELGDSALYLCASSIGQPNEKLFFGSGTQLSVL.

This chain links TRBV12-3 or TRBV12-4 with TRBJ1-4; the D gene is possibly TRBD1 (5 bases). Deletions cut 6 bases from V and 7 bases from J, with 15 bases between. The CDR3 length is 14 residues. This CDR3 reads CASRTGQGSEKLFF. In DNA form, the CDR3 reads TGTGCCAGCAGGACCGGGCAGGGTAGTGAAAAACTGTTTTTT.